The rows below give T cell receptor beta chains drawn from one sample of a study of T cells in Graves' hyperthyroidism and ophthalmopathy. TCRdb ran MiXCR on the multiplex PCR reads and lists one entry per CDR3 protein. The table includes some 250,000 distinct CDR3 sequences, roughly 15% detected once. Sequenced material: blood. Receptors originate from a woman between 40 and 55 years old with Graves' hyperthyroidism that later progressed to Graves' ophthalmopathy. The CDR3 runs from the conserved cysteine through the conserved F or W. The D gene is left open where the match is weak. Only part of the rows carry a size: once, few, many, or a class if the clone is expanded.

>TRBJ2-7|TRBV28|TRBD2|many
CASSFPPGTSGRGEQYF
TGTGCCAGCAGTTTTCCCCCCGGGACTAGCGGGAGAGGCGAGCAGTACTTC
>TRBJ1-4|TRBV25-1|-|many
CASSEFGSAGQGKLFF
TGTGCCAGCAGTGAATTTGGGTCGGCGGGGCAGGGAAAACTGTTTTTT
>TRBJ2-7|TRBV4-2|-|many
CASSLTPGGSYEQYF
TGTGCCAGCAGCCTTACCCCCGGGGGCTCCTACGAGCAGTACTTC
>TRBJ2-7|TRBV30|-|many
CACLGRGSSYEQYF
TGTGCCTGCCTTGGTCGGGGGTCCTCCTACGAGCAGTACTTC
>TRBJ1-1|TRBV6-5|-|many
CASSYPDRIMNTEAFF
TGTGCCAGCAGTTACCCAGACAGAATCATGAACACTGAAGCTTTCTTT
>TRBJ2-1|TRBV6-5|-|few
CASSYPYYNEQFF
TGTGCCAGCAGTTATCCGTATTACAATGAGCAGTTCTTC
>TRBJ2-3|TRBV27|-|-
CASSLRETPSTDTQYF
TGTGCCAGCAGTTTAAGGGAGACCCCTAGCACAGATACGCAGTATTTT
>TRBJ2-7|TRBV10-1|TRBD2|many
CASSGDYPYEQYF
TGCGCCAGCAGTGGGGACTATCCCTACGAGCAGTACTTC
>TRBJ2-7|TRBV2|-|-
CASSNGRGYYEQYF
TGTGCCAGCAGTAATGGACGGGGCTACTACGAGCAGTACTTC
>TRBJ2-1|TRBV19|TRBD2|many
CASSVRGGMNEQFF
TGTGCCAGTAGTGTTCGCGGGGGGATGAATGAGCAGTTCTTC
>TRBJ1-4|TRBV28|-|many
CASSSRVLKGGEKLFF
TGTGCCAGCAGCTCCCGGGTTTTGAAGGGCGGAGAAAAACTGTTTTTT
>TRBJ2-1|TRBV11-1|TRBD2|-
CASSLILAGGRFQNEQFF
TGTGCCAGCAGCTTAATTTTAGCGGGAGGGCGATTCCAGAATGAGCAGTTCTTC
>TRBJ2-7|TRBV12-3/TRBV12-4|TRBD1|-
CASSPNRGLPYEQYF
TGTGCCAGCAGTCCAAACAGGGGGCTCCCCTACGAGCAGTACTTC
>TRBJ2-7|TRBV12-3/TRBV12-4|TRBD1|many
CASSPGQGFIHEQYF
TGTGCCAGCAGTCCTGGACAGGGATTTATCCACGAGCAGTACTTC
>TRBJ1-1|TRBV3-1|-|-
CANSQKQPFMEAFF
TGTGCCAACAGCCAAAAACAACCGTTTATGGAAGCTTTCTTT
>TRBJ1-5|TRBV20-1|-|-
CSAIRDTRAQPQHF
TGCAGTGCTATTCGGGACACCCGAGCCCAGCCCCAGCATTTT
>TRBJ2-1|TRBV28|TRBD2|many
CASTAGGRNEQFF
TGTGCCAGCACGGCTGGCGGGAGGAATGAGCAGTTCTTC
>TRBJ2-3|TRBV9|-|many
CASSVDRDTQYF
TGTGCCAGCAGCGTAGATAGAGATACGCAGTATTTT
>TRBJ2-3|TRBV9|TRBD1|-
CASSVEPTGVTDTQYF
TGTGCCAGCAGCGTAGAACCGACAGGGGTTACCGATACGCAGTATTTT
>TRBJ1-2|TRBV20-1|TRBD1|many
CSARPGQRSSDYGYTF
TGCAGTGCTAGACCGGGACAGAGGAGCTCTGACTATGGCTACACCTTC
>TRBJ1-1|TRBV30|-|many
CAWSVNPRASKTEAFF
TGTGCCTGGAGTGTGAATCCTCGGGCCTCTAAAACTGAAGCTTTCTTT
>TRBJ2-3|TRBV28|TRBD2|-
CASTLSWAGGPVNTQYF
TGTGCCAGCACTCTTAGTTGGGCGGGAGGGCCCGTGAATACGCAGTATTTT
>TRBJ2-5|TRBV28|-|many
CASKAPQETQYF
TGTGCCAGCAAAGCGCCTCAAGAGACCCAGTACTTC
>TRBJ1-1|TRBV10-2|TRBD1|-
CASSDAGTGGKAEAFF
TGCGCCAGCAGTGACGCCGGGACAGGGGGCAAGGCTGAAGCTTTCTTT
>TRBJ2-4|TRBV20-1|TRBD1|-
CSASNWGRGPLAKNIQYF
TGCAGTGCTTCGAACTGGGGCAGGGGGCCCTTAGCCAAAAACATTCAGTACTTC
>TRBJ1-1|TRBV5-1|-|many
CASSLRVGATEAFF
TGCGCCAGCAGCTTGCGAGTCGGGGCCACTGAAGCTTTCTTT
>TRBJ2-3|TRBV3-1|-|few
CASSRLGGTNTQYF
TGTGCCAGCAGCCGACTCGGGGGGACAAATACGCAGTATTTT
>TRBJ2-2|TRBV7-6|TRBD1|many
CASSMTGLGELFF
TGTGCCAGCAGCATGACAGGGCTCGGGGAGCTGTTTTTT
>TRBJ1-5|TRBV6-2/TRBV6-3|-|many
CASSSRDLYNQPQHF
TGTGCCAGCAGTTCCAGGGACTTGTACAATCAGCCCCAGCATTTT
>TRBJ2-3|TRBV28|TRBD1|many
CASSPNRGADTQYF
TGTGCCAGCAGCCCTAACAGGGGCGCAGATACGCAGTATTTT
>TRBJ1-3|TRBV3-1|-|-
CASSQDIMQGNTIYF
TGTGCCAGCAGCCAAGATATTATGCAAGGAAACACCATATATTTT
>TRBJ1-6|TRBV27|TRBD1|many
CASSRTGLQNNSPLHF
TGTGCCAGCAGTCGGACAGGGCTTCAAAATAATTCACCCCTCCACTTT
>TRBJ2-7|TRBV7-2|-|-
CASSLGYNSYEQYF
TGTGCCAGCAGCTTGGGTTACAACTCCTACGAGCAGTACTTC
>TRBJ2-3|TRBV14|TRBD2|-
CASSSWEGDTQYF
TGTGCCAGCAGCTCCTGGGAGGGAGATACGCAGTATTTT
>TRBJ2-7|TRBV6-1|-|few
CASSEVSGHYEQYF
TGTGCCAGCAGTGAAGTTTCAGGGCACTACGAGCAGTACTTC
>TRBJ2-1|TRBV11-2|-|many
CASSFDNEQFF
TGTGCCAGCAGCTTTGACAATGAGCAGTTCTTC
>TRBJ2-1|TRBV12-3/TRBV12-4|-|few
CASSQSPNNEQFF
TGTGCCAGCAGCCAGTCCCCAAACAATGAGCAGTTCTTC
>TRBJ2-5|TRBV6-1|-|many
CASSPLIQETQYF
TGTGCCAGCTCTCCCCTAATACAAGAGACCCAGTACTTC
>TRBJ1-5|TRBV28|-|few
CASSIKYSNQPQHF
TGTGCCAGCAGCATAAAATATAGCAATCAGCCCCAGCATTTT
>TRBJ2-5|TRBV16|-|many
CASSQSRETQYF
TGTGCCAGCAGCCAATCAAGGGAGACCCAGTACTTC
>TRBJ2-5|TRBV5-1|-|many
CASSLAVTSGETQYF
TGCGCCAGCAGCTTGGCCGTGACCTCGGGGGAGACCCAGTACTTC
>TRBJ2-1|TRBV7-8|-|many
CASSSAGLHYNEQFF
TGTGCCAGCAGCTCTGCGGGACTGCATTACAATGAGCAGTTCTTC
>TRBJ2-1|TRBV7-2|TRBD2|many
CASSLAKVASGSSYNEQFF
TGTGCCAGCAGCTTAGCGAAAGTGGCTAGCGGGAGTTCTTACAATGAGCAGTTCTTC
>TRBJ2-4|TRBV28|TRBD1|many
CASSLGRQGQLAKNIQYF
TGTGCCAGCAGTTTAGGACGACAGGGTCAATTAGCCAAAAACATTCAGTACTTC
>TRBJ1-6|TRBV2|-|-
CASNNAGRAPLHF
TGTGCCAGCAATAACGCCGGGAGGGCACCCCTCCACTTT
>TRBJ2-4|TRBV5-1|TRBD2|-
CASRGGTSGRELNIQYF
TGCGCCAGCCGCGGAGGGACTAGCGGGAGGGAATTGAACATTCAGTACTTC
>TRBJ2-1|TRBV20-1|-|many
CSARDFFSGEQFF
TGCAGTGCTAGAGACTTTTTTAGCGGTGAGCAGTTCTTC
>TRBJ2-5|TRBV6-1|TRBD2|many
CASGAGGAGGPSETQYF
TGTGCCAGCGGGGCTGGGGGAGCGGGAGGGCCGTCGGAGACCCAGTACTTC
>TRBJ2-2|TRBV27|-|-
CASSLLGAFGELFF
TGTGCCAGCAGTTTACTTGGTGCGTTCGGGGAGCTATTTTTT
>TRBJ2-5|TRBV3-1|-|-
CASSFSGPQYF
TGTGCCAGCAGCTTTAGTGGCCCTCAGTACTTC
>TRBJ1-5|TRBV28|-|many
CASNRVGQPQHF
TGTGCCAGCAATAGAGTGGGACAGCCCCAGCATTTT
>TRBJ2-1|TRBV6-2/TRBV6-3|-|-
CASRTGGEFF
TGTGCCAGCAGAACAGGGGGGGAGTTCTTC
>TRBJ2-1|TRBV4-2|TRBD2|many
CASSPNPGLAHEQFF
TGTGCCAGCAGCCCCAACCCGGGACTAGCGCATGAGCAGTTCTTC
>TRBJ2-7|TRBV13|TRBD2|-
CASSTRTAGGNEQYF
TGTGCCAGCAGCACCCGGACAGCGGGAGGAAACGAGCAGTACTTC
>TRBJ1-6|TRBV5-5|-|many
CASSLPRYNSPLHF
TGTGCCAGCAGCTTGCCCCGTTATAATTCACCCCTCCACTTT
>TRBJ2-7|TRBV28|TRBD2|many
CASSLYTGLAYEQYF
TGTGCCAGCAGTTTATATACGGGACTAGCTTACGAGCAGTACTTC
>TRBJ2-1|TRBV18|TRBD2|many
CASSPGKLAVDNEQFF
TGTGCCAGCTCACCGGGTAAACTAGCGGTCGACAATGAGCAGTTCTTC